This T cell receptor beta chain was identified during a study of T cell repertoires in cytomegalovirus infection. About the study: CMV epitopes used comprised recently identified HLA-C-restricted ones and well-studied HLA-B-restricted ones. Based on public TCR beta signatures, there were indications of CMV infection and of a matching HLA type.

TCRdb used MiXCR to reprocess the reads, holding one entry per CDR3 protein. The sample consists of about 920,000 distinct CDR3 sequences, roughly 30% of them appearing once. General study findings and limits: CMV-specific TCR beta clonotypes restricted by HLA-C were the ones dominating the ex vivo response.

About this clonotype: Its antigen is unidentified.

The sequencing here drew on cultured CD8+ T cells from PBMCs, taken from culture after CMV antigen stimulation. The clonotype originates from a human donor in good health (CMV status not recorded). Some clones in this sample may be carry-over from other donors' samples.

The CDR3 region has the DNA TGTGCCAGCAGCTTGGGGGGGGGCCTGTACCAAGAGACCCAGTACTTC. Protein sequence: CASSLGGGLYQETQYF. The V gene is TRBV7-9, the J gene TRBJ2-5; a possible D gene is TRBD2 (7 bases). CDR3 length equals 16 residues. Germline assignment: CDR1 SEHNR and CDR2 FQNEAQ (reference sequence). The V and J ends lost 3 bases and 0 bases respectively, with 14 bases between them.